This T cell receptor beta chain was sequenced for a study of cytomegalovirus exposure and HLA in healthy donors. Whole-study results and caveats: In a later analysis, HLA-C alleles had the fewest associated TCRs, DRB1 alleles the most. In vitro data verified a few CMV-associated chains as specific for CMV antigens.

Worth noting for this clone: Its antigen is not identified. The sample has other DNA sequences that encode this CDR3 too.

In the PCR, 60 Vbeta and 13 Jbeta primers were used. Produced via immunoSEQ multiplex PCR; TCRdb's table is partial and in-frame only. The profile shows 150,000 or so clones, 65% to 70% of them singletons. The CDR3 is 12 residues long. Trimming took off 3 bases at V and 1 base at J, with 6 bases between the two ends. Per the germline V gene, CDR1 is GTSNPN and CDR2 is SVGIG (reference sequence). The sequencing input was PBMCs. The clonotype originates from a man aged 25-45 years in good health and CMV-seropositive. The genes are TRBV30 and TRBJ2-5; D might be TRBD1 (5 bases). The CDR3: CAWSTGQETQYF. The CDR3 DNA is TGTGCCTGGAGCACAGGCCAAGAGACCCAGTACTTC.